The 15 T cell receptor beta chains below all came from one sample that was sequenced in a study of a mutant IDH1 vaccine in newly diagnosed glioma. Their antigens remain unidentified. Described time point: week 11, during vaccination. Every vaccination contained 300 ug of the mutant IDH1 20-mer peptide and was paired with topical imiquimod. Clones were sequenced by immunoSEQ multiplex PCR, and TCRdb holds only the in-frame ones, with some missing. Among about 66,000 clones listed, more than 80% were seen once. The sequenced sample was PBMCs, obtained from a glioma patient whose treatment included an IDH1 peptide vaccine. The receptors derive from a man younger than 40 with glioma.

The gene calls are TRBV28 and TRBJ1-4; D is undetermined. Per the germline V gene, CDR1 is MDHEN and CDR2 is SYDVKM. CDR3 length: 13 amino acids. The V end lost 7 bases, the J end lost 0 bases, and 6 bases lay between the germline ends. In nucleotides, the CDR3 is TGTGCCAGCAACCTTTCAACTAATGAAAAACTGTTTTTT. Protein product: CASNLSTNEKLFF.

J is TRBJ1-4 and V is TRBV27; 8 bases line up with TRBD1. The CDR3 sequence is 14 residues long. V lost 6 bases, J lost 4 bases, and 4 bases stayed unmatched. Germline V gene data show CDR1 as MNHEY and CDR2 as SMNVEV (reference sequence). CDR3: CASSITGGNEKLFF. The CDR3 DNA reads TGTGCCAGCAGCATTACAGGGGGTAATGAAAAACTGTTTTTT.

The chain's CDR3 is CASSSRTGGGEQYF. DNA of the CDR3: TGTGCCAGCAGCTCTCGGACCGGTGGGGGCGAGCAGTACTTC. The chain carries TRBV7-9 and TRBJ2-7; D could derive from TRBD1 or TRBD2 (5 bases each). V lost 4 bases to trimming and J lost 6 bases, with 16 bases between them. The germline gives CDR1 SEHNR, CDR2 FQNEAQ (reference sequence). The CDR3 is 14 amino acids. The complete variable domain, with remaining parts taken from reference TRBV7-9 and TRBJ2-7, reads DTGVSQNPRHKITKRGQNVTFRCDPISEHNRLYWYRQTLGQGPEFLTYFQNEAQLEKSRLLSDRFSAERPKGSFSTLEIQRTEQGDSAMYLCASSSRTGGGEQYFGPGTRLTVT.

V gene TRBV28 combines with J gene TRBJ1-4; D is uncertain. Germline CDR1 is MDHEN and CDR2 is SYDVKM. With 7 bases removed from V and 8 bases from J, the gap between germline ends came to 20 bases. This CDR3 has 15 amino acids. The CDR3 bases are TGTGCCAGCACCATCAGAAGGGAAATCGACGAAAAACTGTTTTTT. Translating it yields CASTIRREIDEKLFF.

The genes are TRBV7-9 and TRBJ1-1; D is ambiguous. The length of the CDR3 is 12 residues. The germline V gene has CDR1 SEHNR and CDR2 FQNEAQ (reference sequence). V was clipped by 5 bases and J by 10 bases, with 14 bases between them. The CDR3 protein is CASSPTWTLAFF. The CDR3 DNA reads as TGTGCCAGCAGCCCCACCTGGACGTTAGCTTTCTTT.

This clone was observed once. J is TRBJ1-3 and V is TRBV9; tentatively, D is TRBD1 (6 bases). Germline CDR1 and CDR2: SGDLS and YYNGEE. The CDR3 loop spans 24 amino acids. The V and J ends lost 0 bases and 0 bases respectively, with 34 bases between them. The CDR3 sequence: CASSVEDFRDKGDNQDISGNTIYF. For the CDR3, the DNA is TGTGCCAGCAGCGTAGAAGATTTCCGGGACAAGGGGGACAACCAAGATATCTCTGGAAACACCATATATTTT. The variable domain in full, with the rest retrieved from reference TRBV9 and TRBJ1-3, is DSGVTQTPKHLITATGQRVTLRCSPRSGDLSVYWYQQSLDQGLQFLIQYYNGEERAKGNILERFSAQQFPDLHSELNLSSLELGDSALYFCASSVEDFRDKGDNQDISGNTIYFGEGSWLTVV.

The chain employs TRBV7-8 and TRBJ1-1; D is ambiguous. V was clipped by 5 bases and J by 4 bases, with 14 bases between them. This CDR3 has 14 residues. Germline CDR1 reads SGHVS; CDR2 reads FQNEAQ. The CDR3 DNA reads TGTGCCAGCAGCCACTCGGGAAGTTCCACTGAAGCTTTCTTT. Translated, it gives CASSHSGSSTEAFF.

The DNA for the CDR3 is TGTGCCAGCAGTGAAGGGACAGGACTAGCGGAATCCTACGAGCAGTACTTC. It translates to CASSEGTGLAESYEQYF. The chain uses TRBV6-1 and TRBJ2-7; 10 bases are shared with TRBD2. Germline CDR1 MNHNS, CDR2 SASEGT. The V segment lost 1 base and the J segment 1 base; nucleotides outside the gene matches: 7. This CDR3 has 17 amino acids.

The genes are TRBV30 and TRBJ2-5; tentative D call: TRBD2 (6 bases). The DNA end is more similar to TRBJ2-7, so the J call may be wrong. The CDR3 spans 14 residues. Per the germline V gene, CDR1 is GTSNPN and CDR2 is SVGIG (reference sequence). CDR3 coding DNA: TGTGCCTGGAGTCCAGGGACTGAAGCCTACGAGCAGTACTTC. Protein: CAWSPGTEAYEQYF.

This chain connects TRBV11-2 to TRBJ2-7; TRBD1 might be the D (6 bases). CDR1 and CDR2 (germline): SGHAT, FQNNGV. V lost 4 bases and J 5 bases, leaving 18 bases between the germline ends. This CDR3 is 15 amino acids long. CDR3 protein: CASSSSGVSGDEQYF. The DNA of the CDR3 is TGTGCCAGCAGCTCTTCAGGGGTAAGCGGTGACGAGCAGTACTTC.

The chain carries TRBV28 and TRBJ1-3; D gene ambiguous. Germline lookup yields CDR1 MDHEN and CDR2 SYDVKM. The CDR3 runs to 16 residues. V was cut by 3 bases and J by 0 bases, with 12 bases left in between. The CDR3 nucleotides are TGTGCCAGCAGTTTCGAAGTTATCCCCTCTGGAAACACCATATATTTT. The encoded protein is CASSFEVIPSGNTIYF.

CDR3 sequence reads: CASSLPSSFHTTNEKLFF. The CDR3 nucleotides read TGTGCCAGCAGCTTACCCTCTTCATTTCACACAACTAATGAAAAACTGTTTTTT. V and J are TRBV7-8 and TRBJ1-4; no definite D call. Germline CDR1 reads SGHVS; CDR2 reads FQNEAQ. The CDR3 is 18 amino acids. Between the trimmed V and J ends, which lost 2 bases and 0 bases, there was a span of 16 bases.

J is TRBJ1-1 and V is TRBV28; D not certain. The CDR3 runs to 13 residues. Germline loops: CDR1 MDHEN, CDR2 SYDVKM. Trimming pared 7 bases from V and 0 bases from J, leaving 9 bases between. In DNA form, the CDR3 reads TGTGCCAGCATGGGCCGAATGAACACTGAAGCTTTCTTT. Its protein is CASMGRMNTEAFF. The whole variable domain, filled in from reference TRBV28 and TRBJ1-1, reads DVKVTQSSRYLVKRTGEKVFLECVQDMDHENMFWYRQDPGLGLRLIYFSYDVKMKEKGDIPEGYSVSREKKERFSLILESASTNQTSMYLCASMGRMNTEAFFGQGTRLTVV.

This clone was counted a single time. The chain carries TRBV18 and TRBJ2-5, with D possibly TRBD2 on 6 matching bases. Gene TRBJ2-7 matches the end of the DNA better, so the J call may be wrong. Germline loops: CDR1 KGHSH, CDR2 LQKENI. The CDR3 has 15 amino acids. The CDR3 loop is CASSPPGRRGNEQYF. In DNA form, the CDR3 reads TGTGCCAGCTCACCGCCGGGACGGAGGGGCAACGAGCAGTACTTC.

The V and J genes are TRBV5-6 and TRBJ2-3; D is ambiguous. Germline V gene sequence: CDR1 SGHDT, CDR2 YYEEEE. CDR3 length: 15 residues. The V gene lost 0 bases and the J gene lost 0 bases, with 8 bases spanning the gap. The CDR3 region is CASSLAVTSTDTQYF. The CDR3 coding sequence is TGTGCCAGCAGCTTGGCCGTTACTAGCACAGATACGCAGTATTTT.